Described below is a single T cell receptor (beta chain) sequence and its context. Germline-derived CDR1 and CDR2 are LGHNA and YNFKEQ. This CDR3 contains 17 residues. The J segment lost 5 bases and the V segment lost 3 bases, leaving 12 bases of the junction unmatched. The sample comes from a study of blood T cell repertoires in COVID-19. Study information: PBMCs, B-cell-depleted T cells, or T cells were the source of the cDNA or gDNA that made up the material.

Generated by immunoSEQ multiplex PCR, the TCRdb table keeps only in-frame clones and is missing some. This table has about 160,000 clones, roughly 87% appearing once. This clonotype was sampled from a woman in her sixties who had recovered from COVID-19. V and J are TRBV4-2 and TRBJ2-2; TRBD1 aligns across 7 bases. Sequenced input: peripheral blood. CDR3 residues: CASSHKPGQTGTGELFF. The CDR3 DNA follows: TGTGCCAGCAGCCATAAGCCGGGACAGACAGGGACCGGGGAGCTGTTTTTT.